This T cell receptor (beta chain) was documented in a study of Ad26.COV2.S vaccination and SARS-CoV-2 variants. Sequencing used immunoSEQ multiplex PCR; TCRdb keeps in-frame clones, though not all of them. The sample contains fewer than 300,000 clones, around 87% of which appear only once. Treatment described: over 15 received Ad26.COV2.S at low or high dose, single or two shots; 5 received placebo; per-sample allocation not given. Following the first vaccine or placebo injection, samples were taken on day 63. Germline lookup yields CDR1 MNHNY and CDR2 SVGAGI (reference sequence). The trim removed 4 bases at V and 6 bases at J, leaving 1 base unmatched. The CDR3 runs 13 residues.

This receptor was obtained from a person between 18 and 65 years old who received the Ad26.COV2.S COVID-19 vaccine or a placebo. V is TRBV6-6 and J is TRBJ1-5, with 9 bases fitting TRBD1. The sequencing here drew on peripheral blood, taken in a trial of Ad26.COV2.S vaccine versus placebo. In DNA form, the CDR3 reads TGTGCCAGCAGTTCGACAGGGGGTCAGCCCCAGCATTTT. This gives the protein CASSSTGGQPQHF.